This TCR beta chain was sequenced in a study of T cell changes during pregnancy in multiple sclerosis. TCRdb's table, derived via immunoSEQ multiplex PCR, lists solely in-frame clones and lacks some. Seen here are about 57,000 clones, roughly nine tenths observed once, and the top ten hold roughly 0.2%. The V gene lost 1 base and the J gene lost 6 bases, with 10 bases spanning the gap. The CDR3 is made up of 13 amino acids. Germline CDR1 and CDR2: SGHDT and YYEEEE. The TCR originated in a female donor with multiple sclerosis, enrolled in a pregnancy study. The specimen was CD4+ T cells from peripheral blood mononuclear cells, collected in the second trimester of pregnancy. V and J are TRBV5-6 and TRBJ1-1; TRBD1 might be the D (5 bases). The CDR3 loop reads CASSLPGSAEAFF. In DNA form, the CDR3 reads TGTGCCAGCAGCTTGCCAGGGTCAGCTGAAGCTTTCTTT.